The source of this T cell receptor beta chain is a study of cytomegalovirus exposure and HLA in healthy donors. Across the study: The 130 or so validation repertoires, a later analysis reported, used the same platform as the 600 to 700 first-cohort repertoires.

CDR3 length: 18 residues. The junction had 14 bases not matched to a gene; V was cut back by 3 bases and J by 5 bases. The germline V gene has CDR1 MNHEY and CDR2 SMNVEV (reference sequence). Study-level results: Rare TCR sequences predominated, though certain public TCRs were found in many donors. A subsequent analysis found that TCR clusters from the first cohort also tended to co-occur in the approximately 110 validation repertoires, with 90% to 95% of cluster scores above 0.

Here immunoSEQ multiplex PCR was the method, and the copy in TCRdb shows in-frame clones only, minus some. Of tens of thousands of clones detected, roughly 94% appear once; the ten largest clones hold approximately 1.3%. This clone is a singleton in its sample. What it binds is unknown. Sequencing was done on a sample of PBMCs. The chain has TRBV27 and TRBJ2-1; 9 nucleotides align to TRBD2. The receptor was derived from a man aged 18 to 30 in good health and CMV-seropositive. The CDR3 here is CASSFRAYSGRKDNEQFF. In DNA, the CDR3 is TGTGCCAGCAGTTTTCGGGCCTATAGCGGGAGAAAGGACAATGAGCAGTTCTTC.